This T cell receptor beta chain was sequenced for a study of response to subunit inactivated influenza vaccine. TCRdb re-called the RT-PCR reads with MiXCR, one entry per CDR3 protein. The sample has hundreds of thousands of distinct CDR3 sequences; more than 11% are singletons. Germline V lookup: CDR1 SQVTM, CDR2 ANQGSEA. With V trimmed by 5 bases and J by 5 bases, 10 bases remained unmatched. This CDR3 is built from 15 residues. The specimen was PBMCs from blood, collected 14 to 15 days before vaccination. The genes are TRBV29-1 and TRBJ2-5; 11 positions agree with TRBD1. This TCR was sampled from a man between 50 and 59 years old who received an inactivated influenza vaccine. The CDR3 reads CSVIGTGGSLETQYF. In DNA, the CDR3 is TGCAGCGTTATTGGGACAGGGGGATCGCTGGAGACCCAGTACTTC.